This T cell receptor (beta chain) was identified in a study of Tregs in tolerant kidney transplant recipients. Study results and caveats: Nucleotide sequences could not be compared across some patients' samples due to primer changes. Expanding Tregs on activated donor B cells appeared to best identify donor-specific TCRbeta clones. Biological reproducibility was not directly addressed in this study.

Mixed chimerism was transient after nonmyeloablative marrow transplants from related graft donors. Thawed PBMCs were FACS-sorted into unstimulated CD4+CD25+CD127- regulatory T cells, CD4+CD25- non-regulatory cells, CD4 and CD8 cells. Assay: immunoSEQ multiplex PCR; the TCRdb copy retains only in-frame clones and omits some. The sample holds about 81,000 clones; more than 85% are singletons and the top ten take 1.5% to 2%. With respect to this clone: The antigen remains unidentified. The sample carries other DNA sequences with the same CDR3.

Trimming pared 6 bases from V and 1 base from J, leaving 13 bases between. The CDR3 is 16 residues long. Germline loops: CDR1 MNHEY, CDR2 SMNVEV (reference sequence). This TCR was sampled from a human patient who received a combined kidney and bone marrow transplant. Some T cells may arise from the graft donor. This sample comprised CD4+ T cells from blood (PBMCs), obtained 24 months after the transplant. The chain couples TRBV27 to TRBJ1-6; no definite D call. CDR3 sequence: CASRPLRVSYNSPLHF. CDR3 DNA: TGTGCCAGCAGGCCCCTGAGAGTTTCCTATAATTCACCCCTCCACTTT.